A selection of T cell receptor beta chains follows, all from one sample in a study of identical twins. TCRdb analysed the 5' RACE reads with MiXCR anew, one entry per CDR3 protein. The sample comprises roughly 250,000 distinct CDR3 sequences, more than 12% of which are singletons, and 8.8% rests with the top ten. Sequenced sample: memory (CD45RO+) T cells sorted from blood. These receptors all come from a young woman in good health. Both conserved end residues are part of each CDR3. The order of the fields is V gene, clone size, D gene, J gene, CDR3 DNA, CDR3 protein. A D gene is named only where the DNA matches it firmly. The listing skips clone size in some rows; elsewhere it reads once, few, many or a size class.

>TRBV25-1|many|TRBD1|TRBJ2-1
TGTGCCAGCAGTGCCCCGACAGGGGCAGCAAATGAGCAGTTCTTC
CASSAPTGAANEQFF
>TRBV7-2|few|-|TRBJ2-1
TGTGCCAGCAGCTTCTGGGCAACTGGTAGCTCCTACAATGAGCAGTTCTTC
CASSFWATGSSYNEQFF
>TRBV7-9|few|-|TRBJ2-2
TGTGCCAGCAGCTTAAGTCTGACGGGGGAGAACACCGGGGAGCTGTTTTTT
CASSLSLTGENTGELFF
>TRBV3-1|many|-|TRBJ1-2
TGTGCCAGCAGCCAAGATTCCCCCTATGGCTACACCTTC
CASSQDSPYGYTF
>TRBV5-6|many|-|TRBJ1-4
TGTGCCAGCAGCTCCCTCGACAGCACCTTTAATGAAAAACTGTTTTTT
CASSSLDSTFNEKLFF
>TRBV5-6|few|-|TRBJ1-1
TGTGCCAGCAGCCCTGTAGGGGATCTTAGCACTGAAGCTTTCTTT
CASSPVGDLSTEAFF
>TRBV3-1|few|-|TRBJ1-2
TGTGCCAGCAGCCAAGACAGAGCGGGGACCTACACCTTC
CASSQDRAGTYTF
>TRBV9|-|TRBD2|TRBJ2-1
TGTGCCAGCAGCGTAGGCGGGAGGGTAAACAATGAGCAGTTCTTC
CASSVGGRVNNEQFF
>TRBV5-1|few|TRBD1|TRBJ2-7
TGCGCCAGCAGCTCAAAGGCAGGGGGCTCAAACGAGCAGTACTTC
CASSSKAGGSNEQYF
>TRBV11-1|few|TRBD2|TRBJ2-2
TGTGCCAGCAGCTTAGAGGGGAGGGCAGACGCGAACACCGGGGAGCTGTTTTTT
CASSLEGRADANTGELFF
>TRBV20-1|-|-|TRBJ2-4
TGCAGTGCTAGTCGTCAGGGAAGATTAAAAAACATTCAGTACTTC
CSASRQGRLKNIQYF
>TRBV5-1|-|-|TRBJ1-6
TGCGCCAGCAGCTTCGCGTGGAATTCACCCCTCCACTTT
CASSFAWNSPLHF
>TRBV12-3/TRBV12-4|few|TRBD1|TRBJ1-2
TGTGCCAGCAACCAGGGGGGGAATAACTATGGCTACACCTTC
CASNQGGNNYGYTF
>TRBV29-1|-|-|TRBJ2-7
TGCAGCGTTAGGGTGGGTTACGAGCAGTACTTC
CSVRVGYEQYF
>TRBV24-1|-|-|TRBJ1-6
TGTGCCACCAGTGATTACACAGGCCACCTCCACTTT
CATSDYTGHLHF
>TRBV12-3/TRBV12-4|-|-|TRBJ1-1
TGTGCCAGCAGTTTCGGGCTCGAATCTGAAGCTTTCTTT
CASSFGLESEAFF
>TRBV7-3|few|-|TRBJ2-3
TGTGCCAGCAGCTTAACGTATAGCACAGATACGCAGTATTTT
CASSLTYSTDTQYF
>TRBV20-1|many|TRBD2|TRBJ2-3
TGCAGTGCCAGAAACCCGATACCGAGCGGGGGGGCTGCAGATACGCAGTATTTT
CSARNPIPSGGAADTQYF
>TRBV5-1|few|-|TRBJ2-1
TGCGCCAGCAGCAACCCGACGGTTCCCGAGCAGTTCTTC
CASSNPTVPEQFF
>TRBV27|-|TRBD2|TRBJ2-3
TGTGCCAGCAGGGATTGGCGGGGGAACACAGATACGCAGTATTTT
CASRDWRGNTDTQYF
>TRBV12-3/TRBV12-4|few|-|TRBJ1-2
TGTGCCACCTCAGCAGGGTACTATGGCTACACCTTC
CATSAGYYGYTF
>TRBV2|few|-|TRBJ2-7
TGTGCCAGCATGGGCTACGAGCAGTACTTC
CASMGYEQYF
>TRBV30|few|-|TRBJ2-1
TGTGCCTGGAGTGTAGGCCCAGTATACAATGAGCAGTTCTTC
CAWSVGPVYNEQFF
>TRBV29-1|many|TRBD1|TRBJ2-7
TGCAGCGCAAACAAAGGGACAGGGACTCGCGAGCAGTACTTC
CSANKGTGTREQYF
>TRBV20-1|few|TRBD1|TRBJ2-7
TGCAGTACAGCCCAGGGGGCGCCCGGCGAGCAGTACTTC
CSTAQGAPGEQYF
>TRBV20-1|-|TRBD1|TRBJ2-3
TGCAGTCCGAGGGACAGGACCAAAAGAGATACGCAGTATTTT
CSPRDRTKRDTQYF
>TRBV7-6|-|-|TRBJ2-5
TGTGCCAGCAGCTTAGCGGGTGTGGACTCCCGGGCAGGGACCCAGTACTTC
CASSLAGVDSRAGTQYF
>TRBV20-1|many|TRBD2|TRBJ2-1
TGCAGTGCTCCGGGACTAGCCTCCAATGAGCAGTTCTTC
CSAPGLASNEQFF
>TRBV7-2|many|-|TRBJ2-7
TGTGCCAGCAGCTACCACAGCGCTTTTAACCTATACGAGCAGTACTTC
CASSYHSAFNLYEQYF
>TRBV5-5|few|-|TRBJ1-5
TGTGCCAGCAGCTTAGTGGGGGCGCAGAGCAATCAGCCCCAGCATTTT
CASSLVGAQSNQPQHF
>TRBV5-1|few|TRBD1|TRBJ2-3
TGCGCCAGCAGCCTTCTGAGGACAGGGACAGATACGCAGTATTTT
CASSLLRTGTDTQYF
>TRBV4-3|few|TRBD1|TRBJ1-2
TGCGCCAGCAGCCAAGGGGACAGAATATATGGCTACACCTTC
CASSQGDRIYGYTF
>TRBV5-1|many|-|TRBJ2-1
TGCGCCAGCAGTTCGTACAGGGAGAGCTCCTACAATGAGCAGTTCTTC
CASSSYRESSYNEQFF
>TRBV18|-|-|TRBJ2-1
TGTGCCAGCTCCCTGTCGCGGTCTAGCTCCTACAATGAGCAGTTCTTC
CASSLSRSSSYNEQFF
>TRBV12-3/TRBV12-4|few|-|TRBJ2-2
TGTGCCAGCAGTTTGAGGGCCGCGAACACCGGGGAGCTGTTTTTT
CASSLRAANTGELFF
>TRBV7-2|-|-|TRBJ1-1
TGTGCCAGCGGCAGGGAACCGAACACTGAAGCTTTCTTT
CASGREPNTEAFF
>TRBV12-3/TRBV12-4|-|TRBD1|TRBJ1-1
TGTGCCAGCAGTCTCCGACAGGGGATTAAGACTGAAGCTTTCTTT
CASSLRQGIKTEAFF
>TRBV28|-|-|TRBJ1-6
TGTGCCAGCAGTCAACAGGCCCGTAATTCACCCCTCCACTTT
CASSQQARNSPLHF
>TRBV7-2|-|-|TRBJ1-5
TGTGCCAGCAGCTTATGGGCAGGGTATCAGCCCCAGCATTTT
CASSLWAGYQPQHF
>TRBV6-5|-|-|TRBJ2-7
TGTGCCAGCAGTTACGGTCCAGGACCCTACGAGCAGTACTTC
CASSYGPGPYEQYF
>TRBV18|few|-|TRBJ2-4
TGTGCCAGCTCACCATATATGGGGGCCAAAAACATTCAGTACTTC
CASSPYMGAKNIQYF
>TRBV5-1|many|TRBD1|TRBJ2-5
TGCGCCAGCAGCTTAAATCGACAGGGGGCTAAAGAGACCCAGTACTTC
CASSLNRQGAKETQYF
>TRBV28|-|-|TRBJ2-7
TGTGCCAGCAGTTTACAAGGGGTCTACGAGCAGTACTTC
CASSLQGVYEQYF
>TRBV7-2|-|TRBD2|TRBJ2-3
TGTGCCAGCAGGCCCGCGGGAGGGACAGATACGCAGTATTTT
CASRPAGGTDTQYF
>TRBV20-1|few|-|TRBJ1-3
TGCAGTGCCCTTTCTATCTCTGGAAACACCATATATTTT
CSALSISGNTIYF
>TRBV29-1|few|TRBD2|TRBJ2-1
TGCAGCGTTGCGCGGACTAGCGGGAGTTTAATGTCCTACAATGAGCAGTTCTTC
CSVARTSGSLMSYNEQFF